This entry is about one T cell receptor beta chain. The antigen is undetermined. Germline assignment: CDR1 MDHEN and CDR2 SYDVKM. The CDR3 has 15 residues. Trimming pared 6 bases from V and 7 bases from J, leaving 22 bases between. The data were taken from a study of lymphopenia after photon versus proton radiotherapy. Study-wide points: A bigger post-nadir fall in TCR diversity correlated inversely with survival time in deceased patients. After lymphocyte nadir, photon-treated repertoires showed oligoclonal expansion, especially CD8+ Temra.

Profiling relied on immunoSEQ multiplex PCR, and the TCRdb table lists in-frame clones only, not all of them. The table has fewer than 25,000 clones, 84% seen once. This specimen consisted of peripheral blood, obtained from a patient treated with photon-based radiotherapy. V gene TRBV28 combines with J gene TRBJ2-7; tentative D call: TRBD1 (5 bases). The clonotype was recovered from a man aged 40-49 years with gastric cancer. The DNA for the CDR3 is TGTGCCAGCAGCCCCACAGGCCTAGTAACGGGTGAGCAGTACTTC. Protein: CASSPTGLVTGEQYF.